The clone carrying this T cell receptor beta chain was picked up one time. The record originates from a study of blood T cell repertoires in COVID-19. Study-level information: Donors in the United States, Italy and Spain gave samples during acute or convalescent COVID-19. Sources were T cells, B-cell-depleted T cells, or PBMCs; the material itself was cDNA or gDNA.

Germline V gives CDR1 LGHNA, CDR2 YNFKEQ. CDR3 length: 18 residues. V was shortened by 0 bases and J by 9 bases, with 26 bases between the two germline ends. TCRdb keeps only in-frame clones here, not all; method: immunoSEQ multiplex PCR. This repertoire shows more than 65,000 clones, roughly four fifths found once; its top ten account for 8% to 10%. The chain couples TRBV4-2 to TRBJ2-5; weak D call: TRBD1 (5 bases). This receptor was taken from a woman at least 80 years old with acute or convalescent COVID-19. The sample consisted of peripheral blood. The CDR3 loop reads CASSQDWGTGQSYRAQYF. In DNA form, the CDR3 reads TGTGCCAGCAGCCAAGATTGGGGAACAGGTCAATCCTACCGGGCCCAGTACTTC.